This T cell receptor (beta chain) was retrieved from a study of T cells after yellow fever vaccination. From germline, CDR1 is MRHNA and CDR2 SNTAGT. J lost 1 base, V lost 6 bases, and 4 bases had no gene match. This CDR3 has 14 amino acids. The study's findings and limits: A secondary response was less intense yet reached its peak sooner, at day 5 versus 15.

Each CDR3 protein is one row after TCRdb ran MiXCR on the 5' RACE reads. The data show over 250,000 distinct CDR3 sequences, over 4.5% seen once. To note about this clonotype: Antigen: not known.

The chain recombines TRBV6-4 with TRBJ2-3; the match to TRBD2 covers 7 bases. The TCR originated in a man between 18 and 29 years old who received the YFV17D yellow fever vaccine. The sample consisted of CD4+ T cells sorted from PBMCs, taken on the day of the yellow fever booster vaccination. In DNA, the CDR3 is TGTGCCAGCAGGGCAGGACTAGGCACAGATACGCAGTATTTT. Translating it yields CASRAGLGTDTQYF.